This entry lists 10 T cell receptor beta chains sequenced from one sample in a study of Graves' ophthalmopathy and Graves' hyperthyroidism. The authors amplified TCR beta CDR3 regions from RNA transcripts. The workflow started with a first-round RT-PCR run with HTBI primers and then moved on to a second-round multiplex PCR. Using its own MiXCR run on the multiplex PCR reads, TCRdb lists one record per CDR3 protein. In the table there are a few hundred thousand distinct CDR3 sequences, 17% of which are singletons. The sequencing sample was made of peripheral blood. These TCRs come from an adult woman with stable Graves' hyperthyroidism.

In the case of this clonotype: A junction boundary mismatches the germline segment, possibly from a read error. This chain joins TRBV25-1 and TRBJ1-2; TRBD1 is a possible D gene (6 bases). CDR1 is MGHDK and CDR2 is SYGVNS in the germline V gene. The CDR3 runs 14 residues. The CDR3 here is CASSESEGGVGYTF. The CDR3 bases are TGTGCCAGCAGTGAATCGGAGGGGGGTGTCGGCTATACCTTC.

This clonotype was counted between two and nine times. A much larger clone lies one base from this, so it may be a read error. The chain has TRBV6-2 or TRBV6-3 and TRBJ1-1; no firm D call. In germline, CDR1 is MNHEY, CDR2 SVGEGT. CDR3 length: 14 residues. CDR3 region: CASSFPGYRTEACF. CDR3 sequence (DNA): TGTGCCAGCAGTTTCCCAGGATATCGGACTGAAGCTTGCTTT.

This clonotype showed up many times. This rearrangement joins TRBV28 to TRBJ2-7; tentative D call: TRBD2 (5 bases). Trimming removed 10 bases at V and 6 bases at J, with 19 bases between. Germline lookup yields CDR1 MDHEN and CDR2 SYDVKM. There are 13 residues in the CDR3. The DNA of the CDR3 is TGTGCCACCCAAGACGGAGGAAGAAGCGAGCAGTACTTC. Its protein product is CATQDGGRSEQYF.

This clonotype was counted many times. The chain couples TRBV6-2 or TRBV6-3 to TRBJ2-5; 8 bases align to TRBD1. Germline trimming cut 3 bases from V and 1 base from J; bases unmatched to any gene: 4. The CDR3 has 15 amino acids. The germline V gene encodes CDR1 MNHEY and CDR2 SVGEGT. In DNA form, the CDR3 reads TGTGCCAGCAGTTATCCCGGGACAGGCCAAGAGACCCAGTACTTC. Protein sequence: CASSYPGTGQETQYF.

Turning to this clonotype: Relative to the germline gene, one junction end is altered; a read error may explain this. J is TRBJ2-2 and V is TRBV4-1, with D possibly TRBD2 on 6 matching bases. From germline, CDR1 is MGHRA and CDR2 YSYEKL. This CDR3 has 16 residues. CDR3 residues: CASSQAFTGSWGELCF. The CDR3 DNA follows: TGCGCCAGCAGCCAAGCCTTCACTGGATCGTGGGGGGAGCTGTGTTTT.

This clonotype has a count of ten or more. The chain combines TRBV12-3 or TRBV12-4 with TRBJ1-1; the D gene is possibly TRBD1 (5 bases). The length of the CDR3 is 11 residues. Trimming shortened V by 5 bases and J by 8 bases, and 9 bases separated the two germline ends. CDR3 nucleotide sequence: TGTGCCAGCAGTCAGAACAGGGAAGCTTTCTTT. This gives the protein CASSQNREAFF.

This clonotype was detected many times. This chain connects TRBV20-1 to TRBJ2-7, with 7 bases that match TRBD2. The CDR3 length is 14 residues. CDR1 is DFQATT, CDR2 SNEGSKA, per germline (reference sequence). V lost 0 bases and J lost 7; bases outside the gene matches: 9. The CDR3 bases are TGCAGTGCTAGAGAGGGAGCGGTGGGGGGGGAGCAGTACTTC. Its translation: CSAREGAVGGEQYF.

The CDR3 sequence: CAWSKDTFNQPQHF. CDR3 DNA: TGTGCCTGGAGTAAGGACACTTTCAATCAGCCCCAGCATTTT. The rearrangement joins TRBV30 to TRBJ1-5; perhaps TRBD1 as D (5 bases). There are 14 residues in the CDR3. Germline V lookup: CDR1 GTSNPN, CDR2 SVGIG (reference sequence). V lost 2 bases, J lost 3 bases, and 11 bases lay in between.

This clonotype appeared a few times. The chain carries TRBV29-1 and TRBJ2-2, with D perhaps TRBD1 or TRBD2 (6 bases each). V was pared by 7 bases and J by 6 bases, with 18 bases between. CDR3 length equals 14 residues. The germline V gene encodes CDR1 SQVTM and CDR2 ANQGSEA. The CDR3 is CSARETRGAGELFF. In DNA, the CDR3 is TGCAGCGCCCGGGAGACCAGGGGCGCCGGGGAGCTGTTTTTT.

This clonotype was seen many times. The chain couples TRBV28 to TRBJ2-5; D uncertain. The CDR3 is 15 amino acids. Germline CDR1 is MDHEN and CDR2 is SYDVKM. Between the trimmed V and J ends, which lost 3 bases and 2 bases, there was a span of 13 bases. The CDR3 sequence: CASSLLIGGQETQYF. In DNA form, the CDR3 reads TGTGCCAGCAGTTTGTTGATCGGTGGGCAAGAGACCCAGTACTTC.